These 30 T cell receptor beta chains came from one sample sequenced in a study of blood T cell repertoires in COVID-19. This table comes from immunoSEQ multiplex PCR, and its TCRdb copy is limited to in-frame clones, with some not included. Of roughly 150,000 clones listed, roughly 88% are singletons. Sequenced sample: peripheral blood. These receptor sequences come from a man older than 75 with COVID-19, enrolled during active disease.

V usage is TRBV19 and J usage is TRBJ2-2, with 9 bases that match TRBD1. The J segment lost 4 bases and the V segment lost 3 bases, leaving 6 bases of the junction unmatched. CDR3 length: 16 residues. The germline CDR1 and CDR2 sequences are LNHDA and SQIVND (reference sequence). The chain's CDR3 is CASSMEGTGPTGELFF. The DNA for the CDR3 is TGTGCCAGTAGTATGGAGGGGACAGGGCCCACCGGGGAGCTGTTTTTT.

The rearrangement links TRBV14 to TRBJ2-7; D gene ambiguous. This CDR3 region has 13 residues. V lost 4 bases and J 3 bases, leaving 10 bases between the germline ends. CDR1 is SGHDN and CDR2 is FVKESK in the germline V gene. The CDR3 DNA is TGTGCCAGCAGCCCCTCGAGTGGCTACGAGCAGTACTTC. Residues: CASSPSSGYEQYF.

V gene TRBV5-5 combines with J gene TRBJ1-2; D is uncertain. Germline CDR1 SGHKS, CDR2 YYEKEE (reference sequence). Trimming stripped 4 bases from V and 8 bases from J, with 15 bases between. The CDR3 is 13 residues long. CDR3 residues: CASSPVSSRGYTF. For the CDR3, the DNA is TGTGCCAGCAGCCCCGTGAGTTCTCGGGGCTACACCTTC.

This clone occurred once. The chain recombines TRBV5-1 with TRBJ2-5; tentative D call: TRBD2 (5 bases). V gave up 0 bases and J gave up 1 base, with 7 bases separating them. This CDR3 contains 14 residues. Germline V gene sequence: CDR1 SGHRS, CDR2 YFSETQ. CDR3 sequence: CASSLVGVQETQYF. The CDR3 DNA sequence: TGCGCCAGCAGCTTGGTCGGGGTCCAAGAGACCCAGTACTTC.

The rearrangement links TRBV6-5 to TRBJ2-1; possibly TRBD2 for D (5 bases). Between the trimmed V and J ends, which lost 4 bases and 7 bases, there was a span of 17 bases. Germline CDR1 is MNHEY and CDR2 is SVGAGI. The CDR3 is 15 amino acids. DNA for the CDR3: TGTGCCAGCAGTTCGAGGGCCATAGGTGGGAATGAGCAGTTCTTC. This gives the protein CASSSRAIGGNEQFF.

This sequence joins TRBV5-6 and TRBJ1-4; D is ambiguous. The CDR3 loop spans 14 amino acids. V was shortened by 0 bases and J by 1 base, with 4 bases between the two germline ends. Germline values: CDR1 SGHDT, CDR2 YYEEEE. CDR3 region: CASSLVRTNEKLFF. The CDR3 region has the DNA TGTGCCAGCAGCTTGGTGAGAACTAATGAAAAACTGTTTTTT.

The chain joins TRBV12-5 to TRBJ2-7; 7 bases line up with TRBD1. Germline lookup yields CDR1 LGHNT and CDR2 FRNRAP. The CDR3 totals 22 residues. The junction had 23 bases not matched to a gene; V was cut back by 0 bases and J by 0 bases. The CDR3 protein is CASGLVPNPGQQVNKSSYEQYF. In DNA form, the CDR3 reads TGTGCTAGTGGTTTGGTACCCAATCCGGGACAGCAGGTTAATAAGAGCTCCTACGAGCAGTACTTC.

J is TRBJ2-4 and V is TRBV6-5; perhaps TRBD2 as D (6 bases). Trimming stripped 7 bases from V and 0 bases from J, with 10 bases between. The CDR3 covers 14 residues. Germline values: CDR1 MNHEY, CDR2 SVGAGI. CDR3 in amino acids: CASTGDLAKNIQYF. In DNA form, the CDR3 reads TGTGCCAGCACGGGGGACCTAGCCAAAAACATTCAGTACTTC.

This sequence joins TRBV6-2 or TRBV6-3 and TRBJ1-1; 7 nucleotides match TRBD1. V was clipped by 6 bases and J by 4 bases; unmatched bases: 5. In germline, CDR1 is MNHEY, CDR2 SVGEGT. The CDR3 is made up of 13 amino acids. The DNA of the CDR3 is TGTGCCAGCAGCAACAGGGGACCCACTGAAGCTTTCTTT. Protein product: CASSNRGPTEAFF.

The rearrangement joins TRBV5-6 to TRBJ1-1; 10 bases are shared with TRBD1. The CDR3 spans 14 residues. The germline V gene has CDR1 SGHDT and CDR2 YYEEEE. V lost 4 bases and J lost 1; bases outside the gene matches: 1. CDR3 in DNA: TGTGCCAGCAGCGGGGACAGGGGGAACACTGAAGCTTTCTTT. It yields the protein CASSGDRGNTEAFF.

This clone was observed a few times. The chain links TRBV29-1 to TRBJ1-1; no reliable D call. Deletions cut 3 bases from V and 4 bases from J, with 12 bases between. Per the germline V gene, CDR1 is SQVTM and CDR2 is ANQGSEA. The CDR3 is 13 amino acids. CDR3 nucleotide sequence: TGCAGCGTTGAGGATCGGGGAGTCACTGAAGCTTTCTTT. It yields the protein CSVEDRGVTEAFF.

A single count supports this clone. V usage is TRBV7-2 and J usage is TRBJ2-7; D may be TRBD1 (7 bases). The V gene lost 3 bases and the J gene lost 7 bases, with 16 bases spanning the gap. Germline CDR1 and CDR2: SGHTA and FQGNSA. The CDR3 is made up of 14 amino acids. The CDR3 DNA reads TGTGCCAGCAGCTTCCTTAGACAGGGAGGAGAGCAGTACTTC. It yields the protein CASSFLRQGGEQYF.

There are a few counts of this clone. The CDR3 spells CASSLTSGGPYNEQFF. The CDR3 DNA follows: TGCGCCAGCAGCCTTACAAGCGGGGGCCCTTACAATGAGCAGTTCTTC. The chain employs TRBV5-1 and TRBJ2-1; 8 bases map to TRBD2. CDR3 size: 16 residues. Germline lookup yields CDR1 SGHRS and CDR2 YFSETQ. Germline trimming cut 4 bases from V and 4 bases from J; bases unmatched to any gene: 10.

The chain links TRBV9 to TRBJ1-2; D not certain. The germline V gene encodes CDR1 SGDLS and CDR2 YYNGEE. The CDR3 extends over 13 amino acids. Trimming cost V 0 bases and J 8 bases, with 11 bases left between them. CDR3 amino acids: CASSVERVGGYTF. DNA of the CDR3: TGTGCCAGCAGCGTAGAGCGGGTGGGGGGCTACACCTTC. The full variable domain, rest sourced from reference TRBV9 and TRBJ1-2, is DSGVTQTPKHLITATGQRVTLRCSPRSGDLSVYWYQQSLDQGLQFLIQYYNGEERAKGNILERFSAQQFPDLHSELNLSSLELGDSALYFCASSVERVGGYTFGSGTRLTVV.

The CDR3 DNA reads as TGTGCCAGCAGCCAAGAGACAGGGTTCTCTGAAGCTTTCTTT. It encodes CASSQETGFSEAFF. The chain has TRBV3-1 (or the pseudogene TRBV3-2) and TRBJ1-1, with 7 bases identical to TRBD1. Per the germline V gene, CDR1 is LGHDT and CDR2 is YNNKEL (reference sequence). There are 14 residues in the CDR3. The ends lost 0 bases at V and 6 bases at J; junction bases unmatched: 4.

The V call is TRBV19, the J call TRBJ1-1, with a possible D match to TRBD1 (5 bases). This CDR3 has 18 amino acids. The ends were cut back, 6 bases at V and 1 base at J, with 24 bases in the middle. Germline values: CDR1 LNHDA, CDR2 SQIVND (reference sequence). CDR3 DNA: TGTGCCAGTAGCGCCCGAGTAAGCTCAGGGATTCGGAACACTGAAGCTTTCTTT. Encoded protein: CASSARVSSGIRNTEAFF.

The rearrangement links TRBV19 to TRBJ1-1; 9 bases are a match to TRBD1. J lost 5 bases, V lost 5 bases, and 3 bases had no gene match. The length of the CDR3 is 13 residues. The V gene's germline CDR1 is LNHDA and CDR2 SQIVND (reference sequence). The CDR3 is CASSSDRGTEAFF. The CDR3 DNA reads TGTGCCAGTAGTTCCGACAGGGGGACTGAAGCTTTCTTT.

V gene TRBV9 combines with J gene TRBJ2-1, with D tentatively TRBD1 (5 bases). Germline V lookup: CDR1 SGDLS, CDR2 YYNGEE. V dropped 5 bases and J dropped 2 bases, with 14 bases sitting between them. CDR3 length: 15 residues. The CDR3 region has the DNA TGTGCCAGCAGTTTGGTGGGGCATGCCTACAATGAGCAGTTCTTC. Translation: CASSLVGHAYNEQFF.

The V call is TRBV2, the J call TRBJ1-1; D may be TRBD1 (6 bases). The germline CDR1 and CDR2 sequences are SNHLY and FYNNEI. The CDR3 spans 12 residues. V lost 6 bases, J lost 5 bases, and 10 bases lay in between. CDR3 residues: CASSQRGTEAFF. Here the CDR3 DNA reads TGTGCCAGCAGCCAGAGGGGGACTGAAGCTTTCTTT. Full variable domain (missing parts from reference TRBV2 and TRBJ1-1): EPEVTQTPSHQVTQMGQEVILRCVPISNHLYFYWYRQILGQKVEFLVSFYNNEISEKSEIFDDQFSVERPDGSNFTLKIRSTKLEDSAMYFCASSQRGTEAFFGQGTRLTVV.

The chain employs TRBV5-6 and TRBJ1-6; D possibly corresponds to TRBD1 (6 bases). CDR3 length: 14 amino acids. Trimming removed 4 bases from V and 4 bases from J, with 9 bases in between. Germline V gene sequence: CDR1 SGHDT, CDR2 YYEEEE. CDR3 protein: CASSLRGYNSPLHF. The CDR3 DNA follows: TGTGCCAGCAGCCTAAGGGGGTATAATTCACCCCTCCACTTT. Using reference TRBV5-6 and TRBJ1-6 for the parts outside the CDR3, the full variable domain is DAGVTQSPTHLIKTRGQQVTLRCSPKSGHDTVSWYQQALGQGPQFIFQYYEEEERQRGNFPDRFSGHQFPNYSSELNVNALLLGDSALYLCASSLRGYNSPLHFGNGTRLTVT.

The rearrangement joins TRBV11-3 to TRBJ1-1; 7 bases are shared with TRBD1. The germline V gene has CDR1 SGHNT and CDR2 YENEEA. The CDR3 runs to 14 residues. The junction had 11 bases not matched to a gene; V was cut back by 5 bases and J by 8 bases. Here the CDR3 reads CASSIPQGTLEAFF. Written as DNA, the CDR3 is TGTGCCAGCAGCATACCACAGGGGACACTCGAAGCTTTCTTT.

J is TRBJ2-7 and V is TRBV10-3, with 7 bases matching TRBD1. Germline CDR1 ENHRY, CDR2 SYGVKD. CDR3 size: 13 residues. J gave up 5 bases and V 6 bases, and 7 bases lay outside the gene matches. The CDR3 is CAIRHRQGDEQYF. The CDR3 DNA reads TGTGCCATCAGGCACAGGCAGGGGGACGAGCAGTACTTC.

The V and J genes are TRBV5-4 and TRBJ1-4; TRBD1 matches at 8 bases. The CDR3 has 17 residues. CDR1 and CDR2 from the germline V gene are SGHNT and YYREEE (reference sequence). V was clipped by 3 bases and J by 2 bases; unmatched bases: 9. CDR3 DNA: TGTGCCAGCAGCTCCCGGACAGGGCTTAATACTAATGAAAAACTGTTTTTT. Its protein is CASSSRTGLNTNEKLFF.

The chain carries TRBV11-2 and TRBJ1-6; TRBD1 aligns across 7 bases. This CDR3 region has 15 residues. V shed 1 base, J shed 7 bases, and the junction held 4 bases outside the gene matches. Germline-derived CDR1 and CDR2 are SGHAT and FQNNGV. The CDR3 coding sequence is TGTGCCAGCAGCTTAGTCCAGGGGGAAAATTCACCCCTCCACTTT. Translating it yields CASSLVQGENSPLHF. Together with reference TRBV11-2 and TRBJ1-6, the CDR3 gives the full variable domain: EAGVAQSPRYKIIEKRQSVAFWCNPISGHATLYWYQQILGQGPKLLIQFQNNGVVDDSQLPKDRFSAERLKGVDSTLKIQPAKLEDSAVYLCASSLVQGENSPLHFGNGTRLTVT.

In nucleotides, the CDR3 is TGTGCCAGCAGCTTAGAGGCGGGACAGGGGCTCTCACCCCTCCACTTT. Translating it yields CASSLEAGQGLSPLHF. The chain carries TRBV7-6 and TRBJ1-6, with TRBD1 identical over 10 bases. V shed 1 base, J shed 10 bases, and the junction held 7 bases outside the gene matches. Germline V gene data show CDR1 as SGHVS and CDR2 as FNYEAQ. This CDR3 spans 16 amino acids.

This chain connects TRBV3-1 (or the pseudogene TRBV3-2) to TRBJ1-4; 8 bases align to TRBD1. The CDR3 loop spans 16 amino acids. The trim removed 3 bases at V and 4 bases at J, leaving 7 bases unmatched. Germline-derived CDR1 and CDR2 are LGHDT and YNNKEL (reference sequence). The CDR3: CASSQGFGQGNEKLFF. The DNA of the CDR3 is TGTGCCAGCAGCCAGGGATTTGGACAGGGTAATGAAAAACTGTTTTTT.

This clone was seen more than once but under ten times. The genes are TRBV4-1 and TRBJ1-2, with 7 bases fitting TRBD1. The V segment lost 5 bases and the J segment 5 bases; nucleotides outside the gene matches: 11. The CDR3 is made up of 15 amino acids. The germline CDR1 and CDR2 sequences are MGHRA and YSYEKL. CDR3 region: CASSFSDREKYGYTF. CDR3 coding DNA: TGCGCCAGCAGCTTCTCCGACAGGGAGAAGTATGGCTACACCTTC.

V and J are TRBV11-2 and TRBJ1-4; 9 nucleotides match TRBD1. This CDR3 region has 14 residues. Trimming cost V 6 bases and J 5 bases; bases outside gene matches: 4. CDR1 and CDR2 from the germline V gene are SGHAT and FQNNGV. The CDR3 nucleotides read TGTGCCAGCAGTATGACAGGGGGAAATGAAAAACTGTTTTTT. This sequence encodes CASSMTGGNEKLFF.

CDR3 bases: TGTGCCAGCAGTTCTCAGGGTTCTGGAAACACCATATATTTT. This gives the protein CASSSQGSGNTIYF. V usage is TRBV2 and J usage is TRBJ1-3, with D tentatively TRBD1 (5 bases). The CDR3 runs 14 residues. V lost 5 bases and J lost 1, with 9 bases in between. Germline lookup yields CDR1 SNHLY and CDR2 FYNNEI.

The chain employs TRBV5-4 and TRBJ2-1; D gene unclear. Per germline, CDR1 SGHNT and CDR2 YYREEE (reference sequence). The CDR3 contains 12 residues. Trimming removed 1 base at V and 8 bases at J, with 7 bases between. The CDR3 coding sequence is TGTGCCAGCAGCTTGAACGACTATGAGCAGTTCTTC. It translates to CASSLNDYEQFF.